Each of the 18 T cell receptor beta chains below was sequenced from the same sample in a study of Ad26.COV2.S vaccination and SARS-CoV-2 variants. Assay used: immunoSEQ multiplex PCR; TCRdb lists only in-frame clones, some missing. The sample has around 370,000 clones; roughly 84% are singletons. Specified treatment: some 19 received Ad26.COV2.S at low or high dose, single or two shots; several received placebo; per-sample allocation not given. Sampling occurred on day 63 after the first vaccine or placebo injection. Sequencing was performed on peripheral blood, taken in a trial of Ad26.COV2.S vaccine versus placebo. The receptors come from a person aged 18-60 years who received the Ad26.COV2.S COVID-19 vaccine or a placebo.

The chain couples TRBV11-2 to TRBJ2-1; D possibly uses TRBD1 or TRBD2 (5 bases each). The CDR3 totals 15 residues. Between the trimmed V and J ends, which lost 4 bases and 6 bases, there was a span of 16 bases. CDR1 and CDR2 (germline): SGHAT, FQNNGV. CDR3 in DNA: TGTGCCAGCAGCTCCGTGAGGGGCGCGGGCAATGAGCAGTTCTTC. Protein sequence: CASSSVRGAGNEQFF. The full variable domain, completed using reference TRBV11-2 and TRBJ2-1, is EAGVAQSPRYKIIEKRQSVAFWCNPISGHATLYWYQQILGQGPKLLIQFQNNGVVDDSQLPKDRFSAERLKGVDSTLKIQPAKLEDSAVYLCASSSVRGAGNEQFFGPGTRLTVL.

The rearrangement uses TRBV18 and TRBJ2-2, with D unclear. Germline lookup yields CDR1 KGHSH and CDR2 LQKENI. This CDR3 is built from 16 residues. The V end lost 3 bases, the J end lost 0 bases, and 11 bases lay between the germline ends. The CDR3 bases are TGTGCCAGCTCACCCGCAGGCCAGGCGAACACCGGGGAGCTGTTTTTT. Translated: CASSPAGQANTGELFF.

The rearrangement joins TRBV28 to TRBJ2-3, with TRBD2 matching 8 bases. The V gene's germline CDR1 is MDHEN and CDR2 SYDVKM. The CDR3 totals 16 residues. J gave up 6 bases and V 5 bases, and 13 bases lay outside the gene matches. The CDR3 sequence is CASSPEGLVSFDTQYF. For the CDR3, the DNA is TGTGCCAGCAGTCCCGAGGGACTAGTAAGTTTCGATACGCAGTATTTT.

This clone was recorded a few times. CDR3 sequence reads: CASSVGGQANYEQYF. The CDR3 region has the DNA TGTGCCAGCAGCGTAGGGGGACAGGCAAACTACGAGCAGTACTTC. This chain joins TRBV9 and TRBJ2-7; TRBD1 agrees at 8 bases. The germline V gene encodes CDR1 SGDLS and CDR2 YYNGEE. V shed 0 bases and J 3 bases; nucleotides not matched to a gene: 5. This CDR3 is 15 amino acids long. The variable domain in full, with the rest retrieved from reference TRBV9 and TRBJ2-7, is DSGVTQTPKHLITATGQRVTLRCSPRSGDLSVYWYQQSLDQGLQFLIQYYNGEERAKGNILERFSAQQFPDLHSELNLSSLELGDSALYFCASSVGGQANYEQYFGPGTRLTVT.

This rearrangement joins TRBV10-2 to TRBJ2-7, with 7 bases fitting TRBD1. Losses at the gene ends were 8 bases for V and 2 bases for J; bases not matched to a gene: 6. The CDR3 length is 13 residues. Germline loops: CDR1 WSHSY, CDR2 SAAADI. This chain's CDR3 is CASHDRETYEQYF. Here the CDR3 DNA reads TGCGCCAGCCATGACAGGGAAACCTACGAGCAGTACTTC.

The chain links TRBV28 to TRBJ2-2, with D possibly matching TRBD2 (5 bases). V was pared by 1 base and J by 0 bases, with 12 bases between. This CDR3 region has 17 residues. CDR1 is MDHEN, CDR2 SYDVKM, per germline. The CDR3 reads CASSLFAAGTNTGELFF. Here the CDR3 DNA reads TGTGCCAGCAGTTTATTCGCGGCGGGTACGAACACCGGGGAGCTGTTTTTT.

J is TRBJ2-1 and V is TRBV7-2; D unresolved. There are 16 residues in the CDR3. Germline V CDR1 and CDR2: SGHTA, FQGNSA. The V gene lost 3 bases and the J gene lost 0 bases, with 12 bases spanning the gap. For the CDR3, the DNA is TGTGCCAGCAGCTTTTACGGGTCTAGCTCCTACAATGAGCAGTTCTTC. This encodes CASSFYGSSSYNEQFF. The whole variable domain, filled in from reference TRBV7-2 and TRBJ2-1, reads GAGVSQSPSNKVTEKGKDVELRCDPISGHTALYWYRQSLGQGLEFLIYFQGNSAPDKSGLPSDRFSAERTGGSVSTLTIQRTQQEDSAVYLCASSFYGSSSYNEQFFGPGTRLTVL.

The J gene is TRBJ2-7, the V gene TRBV10-3; 7 positions match TRBD1. In germline, CDR1 is ENHRY, CDR2 SYGVKD. With 2 bases clipped from V and 6 bases from J, the junction kept 19 bases outside the gene matches. The CDR3 loop spans 18 amino acids. DNA for the CDR3: TGTGCCATCAGTGAGCCGAACCCGAGACAGGGCAGTATTGGCGAGCAGTACTTC. Its translation is CAISEPNPRQGSIGEQYF.

The J gene is TRBJ2-6, the V gene TRBV5-8; D is uncertain. The germline V gene encodes CDR1 SGHTS and CDR2 YDEGEE. With 0 bases removed from V and 0 bases from J, the gap between germline ends came to 7 bases. The CDR3 is made up of 16 amino acids. The CDR3 region is CASSLGISSGANVLTF. CDR3 sequence (DNA): TGTGCCAGCAGCTTGGGGATTAGCTCTGGGGCCAACGTCCTGACTTTC.

The chain employs TRBV5-6 and TRBJ2-3, with D possibly TRBD1 on 6 matching bases. V lost 4 bases and J 2 bases, leaving 17 bases between the germline ends. This CDR3 region has 16 residues. CDR1 and CDR2 (germline): SGHDT, YYEEEE. The CDR3 region is CASSLTSGGNTDTQYF. The CDR3 DNA sequence: TGTGCCAGCAGCCTGACCTCTGGGGGCAACACAGATACGCAGTATTTT.

The chain carries TRBV25-1 and TRBJ1-4; D unclear. With 4 bases removed from V and 4 bases from J, the gap between germline ends came to 13 bases. The CDR3 is made up of 15 amino acids. CDR1 and CDR2 from the germline V gene are MGHDK and SYGVNS. CDR3 region: CASSGGLGYNEKLFF. CDR3 sequence (DNA): TGTGCCAGCAGTGGAGGGCTGGGGTATAATGAAAAACTGTTTTTT.

The chain employs TRBV6-2 or TRBV6-3 and TRBJ1-1, with D unresolved. There are 12 residues in the CDR3. Germline loops: CDR1 MNHEY, CDR2 SVGEGT. The V end was cut by 0 bases, the J end by 10 bases, with 9 bases between. CDR3 DNA: TGTGCCAGCAGTTACTCGCCCCCTCGAGCTTTCTTT. Amino acid sequence: CASSYSPPRAFF.

The chain combines TRBV3-1 (or the pseudogene TRBV3-2) with TRBJ2-7; 11 bases match TRBD2. The CDR3 runs 19 residues. V was pared by 2 bases and J by 0 bases, with 12 bases of the junction left unmatched. Looked up from germline, CDR1 is LGHDT and CDR2 is YNNKEL (reference sequence). CDR3 DNA sequence: TGTGCCAGCAGCCAATCTTCCTCGGGACTAGCGGTAAGCTCCTACGAGCAGTACTTC. Encoded protein: CASSQSSSGLAVSSYEQYF.

The CDR3 region is CASSPGVGAYNEQFF. The CDR3 coding sequence is TGTGCCAGCAGCCCAGGGGTGGGAGCCTACAATGAGCAGTTCTTC. The chain joins TRBV9 to TRBJ2-1; D might be TRBD1 (6 bases). There are 15 residues in the CDR3. V lost 4 bases, J lost 2 bases, and 13 bases lay in between. Germline CDR1 SGDLS, CDR2 YYNGEE.

The rearrangement joins TRBV4-3 to TRBJ2-5; 7 positions agree with TRBD1. The CDR3 length is 16 residues. From germline, CDR1 is LGHNA and CDR2 YSLEER. J was trimmed by 0 bases and V by 4 bases; bases with no gene match: 8. CDR3 amino acids: CASSLPPDRHQETQYF. In nucleotides, the CDR3 is TGCGCCAGCAGCCTCCCCCCGGACAGGCACCAAGAGACCCAGTACTTC.

The V gene is TRBV7-9, the J gene TRBJ1-1, with 7 bases aligning to TRBD1. The CDR3 covers 14 residues. Germline V gene data show CDR1 as SEHNR and CDR2 as FQNEAQ (reference sequence). V dropped 5 bases and J dropped 5; count of bases not matched to a gene: 8. CDR3 nucleotide sequence: TGTGCCAGCAGCCCGCAGGGGGTGGTAACTGAAGCTTTCTTT. This codes for CASSPQGVVTEAFF.

The J gene is TRBJ2-7, the V gene TRBV15; TRBD1 or TRBD2 may be the D gene (5 bases each). Germline values: CDR1 LNHNV, CDR2 YYDKDF (reference sequence). The ends were cut back, 3 bases at V and 6 bases at J, with 9 bases in the middle. This CDR3 comprises 12 residues. In nucleotides, the CDR3 is TGTGCCACCAGCAGTGGTGGGGGCGAGCAGTACTTC. It is translated as CATSSGGGEQYF.

The genes are TRBV5-6 and TRBJ2-6; D uncertain. Trimming took off 0 bases at V and 0 bases at J, with 10 bases between the two ends. Germline V gene lookup returns CDR1 SGHDT and CDR2 YYEEEE. The CDR3 has 17 amino acids. CDR3 sequence: CASSLGHPLSGANVLTF. The CDR3 bases are TGTGCCAGCAGCTTGGGACACCCTCTCTCTGGGGCCAACGTCCTGACTTTC.